A selection of T cell receptor beta chains follows, all from one sample in a study of control samples from healthy donors and cancer patients. The assay was immunoSEQ multiplex PCR, and TCRdb's table has in-frame clones only and misses some. Among 120,000 or so clones listed, almost 95% were seen once. The specimen sequenced was PBMCs. Receptor source: an elderly man with head and neck cancer. The CDR3 runs from the conserved cysteine through the conserved F or W. Fields, in order: clone size, J gene, D gene, V gene, CDR3 protein, CDR3 DNA. The D gene is left open where the match is weak. Clone size, where shown, is once, few, many, or a class for clones that have expanded.

abundance: .; j_gene: TRBJ1-1; d_gene: .; v_gene: TRBV27; CDR3aa: CASSPRPGRRGEAFF; CDR3nt: TGTGCCAGCAGTCCCCGACCAGGGCGACGAGGTGAAGCTTTCTTT
abundance: .; j_gene: TRBJ1-6; d_gene: TRBD1; v_gene: TRBV9; CDR3aa: CASSPGQVNSPLHF; CDR3nt: TGTGCCAGCAGCCCTGGACAGGTTAATTCACCCCTCCACTTT
abundance: .; j_gene: TRBJ2-7; d_gene: TRBD1; v_gene: TRBV30; CDR3aa: CAWTRRTGFYEQYF; CDR3nt: TGTGCCTGGACAAGGAGGACAGGGTTCTACGAGCAGTACTTC
abundance: .; j_gene: TRBJ2-1; d_gene: TRBD1; v_gene: TRBV10-1; CDR3aa: CASSPGTGSPEASYNEQFF; CDR3nt: TGCGCCAGCAGCCCCGGGACAGGGTCACCCGAGGCCTCCTACAATGAGCAGTTCTTC
abundance: .; j_gene: TRBJ2-7; d_gene: TRBD1; v_gene: TRBV12-3/TRBV12-4; CDR3aa: CASRRGPLYEQYF; CDR3nt: TGTGCCAGCAGGAGGGGGCCCCTCTACGAGCAGTACTTC
abundance: .; j_gene: TRBJ1-5; d_gene: .; v_gene: TRBV19; CDR3aa: CASTQGYQPQHF; CDR3nt: TGTGCCAGTACCCAGGGCTATCAGCCCCAGCATTTT
abundance: .; j_gene: TRBJ1-1; d_gene: .; v_gene: TRBV30; CDR3aa: CAWTGRSGLRMTEAFF; CDR3nt: TGTGCCTGGACCGGGCGGTCGGGACTGCGGATGACTGAAGCTTTCTTT
abundance: .; j_gene: TRBJ1-5; d_gene: TRBD1; v_gene: TRBV5-1; CDR3aa: CASSPGQGDQPQHF; CDR3nt: TGCGCCAGCAGCCCAGGACAGGGGGATCAGCCCCAGCATTTT
abundance: .; j_gene: TRBJ1-1; d_gene: .; v_gene: TRBV5-1; CDR3aa: CASSLAVGAEAFF; CDR3nt: TGCGCCAGCAGCTTGGCGGTAGGAGCTGAAGCTTTCTTT
abundance: .; j_gene: TRBJ1-2; d_gene: .; v_gene: TRBV3-1/TRBV3-2; CDR3aa: CASSLTGPYGYTF; CDR3nt: TGTGCCAGCAGCCTAACAGGGCCCTATGGCTACACCTTC
abundance: .; j_gene: TRBJ2-1; d_gene: .; v_gene: TRBV27; CDR3aa: CASSLTGSYNEQFF; CDR3nt: TGTGCCAGCAGTTTAACAGGGTCCTACAATGAGCAGTTCTTC
abundance: .; j_gene: TRBJ1-5; d_gene: .; v_gene: TRBV19; CDR3aa: CASSPQGSSNQPQHF; CDR3nt: TGTGCCAGTAGCCCTCAGGGGAGTAGCAATCAGCCCCAGCATTTT
abundance: .; j_gene: TRBJ2-1; d_gene: TRBD2; v_gene: TRBV5-6; CDR3aa: CASSLGTRIRNEQFF; CDR3nt: TGTGCCAGCAGTTTAGGGACTAGGATAAGGAATGAGCAGTTCTTC
abundance: .; j_gene: TRBJ2-7; d_gene: TRBD2; v_gene: TRBV6-5; CDR3aa: CASRITSGGPYEQYF; CDR3nt: TGTGCCAGCAGAATAACTAGCGGGGGGCCGTACGAGCAGTACTTC
abundance: .; j_gene: TRBJ1-6; d_gene: .; v_gene: TRBV6-6; CDR3aa: CASSSTASPLHF; CDR3nt: TGTGCCAGCAGTTCGACTGCCTCTCCCCTCCACTTT
abundance: once; j_gene: TRBJ2-1; d_gene: TRBD1; v_gene: TRBV6-4; CDR3aa: CASSGSGTGKIEQFF; CDR3nt: TGTGCCAGCAGTGGCTCAGGGACAGGGAAAATTGAGCAGTTCTTC
abundance: .; j_gene: TRBJ1-2; d_gene: TRBD1; v_gene: TRBV13; CDR3aa: CASSTPRGRGYGYTF; CDR3nt: TGTGCCAGCAGCACGCCCAGGGGGCGCGGCTATGGCTACACCTTC
abundance: .; j_gene: TRBJ1-1; d_gene: .; v_gene: TRBV29-1; CDR3aa: CSVVYTEAFF; CDR3nt: TGCAGCGTTGTTTACACTGAAGCTTTCTTT
abundance: few; j_gene: TRBJ2-1; d_gene: .; v_gene: TRBV25-1; CDR3aa: CASRFSSYNEQFF; CDR3nt: TGTGCCAGCAGATTTAGCTCCTACAATGAGCAGTTCTTC
abundance: .; j_gene: TRBJ1-1; d_gene: .; v_gene: TRBV9; CDR3aa: CASSVGHAGTEAFF; CDR3nt: TGTGCCAGCAGCGTAGGGCATGCGGGCACTGAAGCTTTCTTT
abundance: once; j_gene: TRBJ1-5; d_gene: .; v_gene: TRBV5-1; CDR3aa: CASSPGPGPDQPQHF; CDR3nt: TGCGCCAGCAGCCCAGGCCCGGGGCCCGATCAGCCCCAGCATTTT
abundance: .; j_gene: TRBJ1-3; d_gene: .; v_gene: TRBV3-1/TRBV3-2; CDR3aa: CASSQGVVPGNTIYF; CDR3nt: TGTGCCAGCAGCCAAGGGGTAGTTCCTGGAAACACCATATATTTT
abundance: .; j_gene: TRBJ2-1; d_gene: TRBD2; v_gene: TRBV7-2; CDR3aa: CASSLEEFRRERYNEQFF; CDR3nt: TGTGCCAGCAGCTTAGAGGAGTTTCGGCGGGAGCGGTACAATGAGCAGTTCTTC
abundance: .; j_gene: TRBJ2-3; d_gene: .; v_gene: TRBV7-9; CDR3aa: CASSSPLVDTDTQYF; CDR3nt: TGTGCCAGCAGCTCCCCTTTGGTAGACACAGATACGCAGTATTTT
abundance: .; j_gene: TRBJ2-7; d_gene: .; v_gene: TRBV6-2/TRBV6-3; CDR3aa: CASSYGSPWEQYF; CDR3nt: TGTGCCAGCAGTTATGGTAGCCCCTGGGAGCAGTACTTC
abundance: .; j_gene: TRBJ1-5; d_gene: .; v_gene: TRBV7-9; CDR3aa: CASSSPNQPQHF; CDR3nt: TGTGCCAGCAGCTCTCCGAATCAGCCCCAGCATTTT
abundance: .; j_gene: TRBJ1-5; d_gene: .; v_gene: TRBV5-4; CDR3aa: CASSLGGAGNQPQHF; CDR3nt: TGTGCCAGCAGCTTGGGAGGAGCAGGCAATCAGCCCCAGCATTTT
abundance: .; j_gene: TRBJ2-3; d_gene: .; v_gene: TRBV3-1/TRBV3-2; CDR3aa: CASSQRGSGLSTDTQYF; CDR3nt: TGTGCCAGCAGCCAAAGGGGCTCGGGACTGAGCACAGATACGCAGTATTTT
abundance: .; j_gene: TRBJ1-5; d_gene: .; v_gene: TRBV4-3; CDR3aa: CASSQDWNQPQHF; CDR3nt: TGCGCCAGCAGCCAAGATTGGAATCAGCCCCAGCATTTT
abundance: .; j_gene: TRBJ2-7; d_gene: .; v_gene: TRBV3-1/TRBV3-2; CDR3aa: CASSQQYEQYF; CDR3nt: TGTGCCAGCAGCCAGCAATACGAGCAGTACTTC
abundance: .; j_gene: TRBJ2-7; d_gene: .; v_gene: TRBV7-9; CDR3aa: CASSPGDFDRYEQYF; CDR3nt: TGTGCCAGCAGCCCCGGGGACTTCGACCGCTACGAGCAGTACTTC
abundance: .; j_gene: TRBJ2-1; d_gene: .; v_gene: TRBV5-6; CDR3aa: CASSLRGATYNEQFF; CDR3nt: TGTGCCAGCAGCTTGAGGGGGGCCACCTACAATGAGCAGTTCTTC
abundance: .; j_gene: TRBJ2-1; d_gene: TRBD2; v_gene: TRBV6-1; CDR3aa: CASSEDRLGLAGNNEQFF; CDR3nt: TGTGCCAGCAGTGAAGACAGACTAGGACTAGCGGGGAACAATGAGCAGTTCTTC
abundance: once; j_gene: TRBJ2-7; d_gene: .; v_gene: TRBV3-1/TRBV3-2; CDR3aa: CASSQVLEVDEQYF; CDR3nt: TGTGCCAGCAGCCAAGTTTTAGAGGTCGACGAGCAGTACTTC
abundance: .; j_gene: TRBJ1-4; d_gene: .; v_gene: TRBV5-1; CDR3aa: CASSLDSGLGNEKLFF; CDR3nt: TGCGCCAGCAGCTTGGATAGCGGACTCGGAAATGAAAAACTGTTTTTT
abundance: once; j_gene: TRBJ2-1; d_gene: TRBD2; v_gene: TRBV4-3; CDR3aa: CASSQDWLAGNNEQFF; CDR3nt: TGCGCCAGCAGCCAAGATTGGCTAGCGGGCAACAATGAGCAGTTCTTC
abundance: .; j_gene: TRBJ2-7; d_gene: .; v_gene: TRBV6-4; CDR3aa: CASSDPRGKDEQYF; CDR3nt: TGTGCCAGCAGTGACCCCAGGGGAAAGGACGAGCAGTACTTC
abundance: .; j_gene: TRBJ1-2; d_gene: TRBD1; v_gene: TRBV5-4; CDR3aa: CASSLGQDFYGYTF; CDR3nt: TGTGCCAGCAGCCTTGGACAGGACTTCTATGGCTACACCTTC
abundance: .; j_gene: TRBJ2-7; d_gene: TRBD1; v_gene: TRBV5-4; CDR3aa: CASSLVAGGRYEQYF; CDR3nt: TGTGCCAGCAGCTTGGTGGCAGGGGGTAGGTACGAGCAGTACTTC
abundance: once; j_gene: TRBJ2-5; d_gene: .; v_gene: TRBV3-1/TRBV3-2; CDR3aa: CASSQGGGGPETQYF; CDR3nt: TGTGCCAGCAGCCAAGGCGGTGGGGGGCCGGAGACCCAGTACTTC
abundance: .; j_gene: TRBJ1-2; d_gene: TRBD1; v_gene: TRBV2; CDR3aa: CASRFADRLGYTF; CDR3nt: TGTGCCAGCAGATTCGCGGACAGGCTTGGCTACACCTTC
abundance: .; j_gene: TRBJ2-2; d_gene: .; v_gene: TRBV21-1; CDR3aa: CGGIKRTSGRAVSTGELFF; CDR3nt: TGTGGGGGGATTAAACGGACTAGCGGGAGGGCCGTCAGCACCGGGGAGCTGTTTTTT
abundance: .; j_gene: TRBJ2-7; d_gene: .; v_gene: TRBV30; CDR3aa: CAWSARRDYEQYF; CDR3nt: TGTGCCTGGAGTGCCCGTAGGGACTACGAGCAGTACTTC
abundance: .; j_gene: TRBJ1-6; d_gene: .; v_gene: TRBV21-1; CDR3aa: CASSKSPRGGYSPLHF; CDR3nt: TGTGCCAGCAGCAAAAGTCCCCGGGGGGGTTATTCACCCCTCCACTTT
abundance: .; j_gene: TRBJ1-5; d_gene: TRBD1; v_gene: TRBV19; CDR3aa: CASSIRGQSNQPQHF; CDR3nt: TGTGCCAGTAGTATCAGGGGGCAGAGCAATCAGCCCCAGCATTTT